This section outlines one T cell receptor beta chain sequence together with its context. The antigen remains unidentified. These data come from a study of chemoradiotherapy in HPV16-positive cancers. About the study: A couple of HPV16-positive patients' cells yielded candidate HPV-specific clones and common motifs. Study-wide points: Non-HPV-specific T cells did not expand in tumors during treatment, whereas candidate HPV-specific clones and E7-related motifs did.

Repertoires were generated with immunoSEQ multiplex PCR, while TCRdb's copy carries only in-frame clones and drops some. The top ten clones hold 5.8% of a sample with over 10,000 clones, about 85% of them seen once. Repeated repertoire sampling spanned the course of chemoradiotherapy. There are 14 residues in the CDR3. CDR1 SEHNR and CDR2 FQNEAQ come from the germline V gene (reference sequence). V was cut by 2 bases and J by 10 bases, with 15 bases left in between. Sequencing used blood, obtained from a patient who underwent chemoradiotherapy. V gene TRBV7-9 combines with J gene TRBJ2-1; D is unresolved. The receptor was isolated from a human donor with HPV-associated anogenital cancer. The CDR3 spells CASSLSGSFGEQFF. The CDR3 nucleotides read TGTGCCAGCAGCTTATCCGGGTCTTTCGGGGAGCAGTTCTTC.